This TCR beta chain originates from a study of T cells in Graves' hyperthyroidism and ophthalmopathy (dated by TCRdb to between 2017 and 2020). Looking at the study overall: Peripheral blood was sampled at the time of initial diagnosis, prior to any treatment. Following sampling, methimazole starting at 30 mg daily was given to hyperthyroidism patients, and high-dose intravenous methylprednisolone was given to ophthalmopathy patients. The paper describes TCR Vbeta CDR3 sequencing of 130 to 150 peripheral blood samples, made up of 43 ophthalmopathy patients, 70 to 80 hyperthyroidism patients and around 17 progressor patients. The roughly 91 discovery patients were randomly divided into training and test sets at a 7:3 ratio. In addition, the study compared T-cell repertoires in thyroid tissue and in blood from roughly 6 Graves' hyperthyroidism patients. TCR V-J signatures able to tell the groups apart were searched for in a discovery cohort of 90 to 100 patients, of whom 43 had Graves' ophthalmopathy and 57 had stable Graves' hyperthyroidism. Whether ophthalmopathy could be predicted prospectively was tested in an independent validation cohort made up of roughly 19 hyperthyroidism patients plus 17 patients who later progressed to ophthalmopathy.

The CDR3 covers 18 residues, taking in both the cysteine and the phenylalanine. Of the read, only the CDR3 DNA is kept; its 54 bases are in frame from base 1. In the germline V gene, CDR1 corresponds to SGHRS and CDR2 to YFSETQ. V is trimmed back by 2 bases and J by 0 bases, and the junction contains 4 bases that no gene match accounts for. The TCR beta CDR3 regions were amplified from the RNA transcripts. The first round of RT-PCR for the TCR CDR3 was performed with the HTBI primer set and the Qiagen OneStep RT-PCR kit. Libraries were constructed in a second round of multiplex PCR, after which size selection and purification were carried out. Paired-end sequencing of the libraries was performed with 100 bp reads on an Illumina HiSeq2000. The paper's data handling went like this. SOAPnuke was used to process the raw data, with reads discarded if the reads contained adapters or uncalled bases, had a mean Phred below 15, or lacked an exact constant-primer or identifier match. High-quality paired reads were merged with COPE v1.2.5, and unique nucleotide sequences were defined as clonotypes. Clonotypes were aligned to IMGT TRBV, TRBD and TRBJ reference segments using MiTCR v1.1. The analysis included only V-J combinations with a frequency above 0.0001, which together covered 99.2% of the repertoires. The TCS score was defined as the ratio of F50 (clonal expansion) to E x V (chaos), calculated using BLOSUM62-based TCRdist between CDR3 peptides within each V-J. Welch's t-statistics and random forest reduced 450 to 600 V-J features to about 13, which were used in a naive Bayes classifier (R e1071). In-frame beta chains were kept once TCRdb had trimmed the public reads at Q25 with fastp and called clones with MiXCR. Every entry covers one CDR3 protein and lists the most common genes and DNA from its rows. TCRdb's processing, not the study's, gives the V and J calls here. Recorded for this sample are under 250,000 distinct CDR3 sequences; around 17% of them occurred a single time. Together, the top ten hold over 45% of the sample.

This clonotype appeared many times. Its cognate antigen has yet to be identified. No qualities accompany the bases; no much larger clone lies one base away. Stable Graves' hyperthyroidism was defined as the absence of progression to ophthalmopathy over 18 months of follow-up. Hyperthyroidism patients were newly diagnosed, had a disease duration of under 2 months, and were aged 18 to 65 years. Patients with uncontrolled infections, other autoimmune diseases, pregnancy or lactation were excluded. Clinical symptoms, serum thyroxine and TRAb, thyroid ultrasound, and orbital computed tomography formed the basis for the diagnoses. PBMCs were isolated from roughly 10 ml of fresh peripheral blood by Ficoll-Paque density gradient centrifugation. Trizol reagent was used to extract total RNA, and RNA quality was then checked on an Agilent 2100 Bioanalyzer. General conclusions and limits of the study: Ophthalmopathy was separated from stable hyperthyroidism by a 13 V-J signature model, with roughly 88% sensitivity and roughly 81% specificity obtained in cross-validation and 80%/75% obtained in testing. In validation, the model predicted progression to ophthalmopathy with around 71% sensitivity and about 73% specificity, a median of 6.5 months before onset. Most expanded thyroid clonotypes (frequency above 0.001) were also found in blood, which suggests that blood repertoires may mirror thyroid immune responses. No statistical method was used to fix the sample size in advance, and group allocation was not hidden from the investigators.

Material: blood. The receptor's source is a woman aged 50 to 65 with Graves' hyperthyroidism. The rearranged chain carries TRBV5-1 and TRBJ2-2; 13 middle bases align to TRBD2. The DNA sequence is given as TGCGCCAGCAGCTTCGGACTAGCGGGGGTAACGAACACCGGGGAGCTGTTTTTT. Translated, this gives CASSFGLAGVTNTGELFF.